This TCR beta chain comes out of a study of blood T cell repertoires in COVID-19. V trimming: 5 bases; J trimming: 0 bases; junction bases outside the gene matches: 14. Germline assignment: CDR1 SGHAT and CDR2 FQNNGV. This CDR3 has 19 residues. The protocol was immunoSEQ multiplex PCR, while the TCRdb copy is restricted to in-frame clones and leaves out a portion. The sample has a few hundred thousand clones, around 90% seen once. The sample taken for sequencing was peripheral blood. The chain combines TRBV11-2 with TRBJ2-7; 12 bases line up with TRBD2. The origin of this receptor is a woman aged 60-75 years with COVID-19, enrolled during active disease. CDR3 in DNA: TGTGCCAGCAGCGGAAGGGGGATGACGACTAGCGGGGGCTCCTACGAGCAGTACTTC. Amino acid sequence: CASSGRGMTTSGGSYEQYF. Using reference TRBV11-2 and TRBJ2-7 for the parts outside the CDR3, the full variable domain is EAGVAQSPRYKIIEKRQSVAFWCNPISGHATLYWYQQILGQGPKLLIQFQNNGVVDDSQLPKDRFSAERLKGVDSTLKIQPAKLEDSAVYLCASSGRGMTTSGGSYEQYFGPGTRLTVT.